The text below deals with one T cell receptor (beta chain). The source of the sample is a study of technical replicates of blood from four donors. This CDR3 is built from 15 residues. Looked up from germline, CDR1 is SGHAT and CDR2 is FQDESV (reference sequence). J gave up 4 bases and V 0 bases, and 4 bases lay outside the gene matches. Profiled with immunoSEQ multiplex PCR; TCRdb holds only in-frame clones, not every one. Altogether about 66,000 clones are present, approximately 90% being singletons, with the ten largest covering roughly 5%. This receptor was identified in a human donor in good health. Some clones in this sample may be carry-over from other donors' samples. J is TRBJ2-7 and V is TRBV11-1; TRBD2 matches at 9 bases. Sequencing used PBMCs. Here the CDR3 DNA reads TGTGCCAGCAGCTTAGCTAGCGGGGGAATTTACGAGCAGTACTTC. It encodes CASSLASGGIYEQYF.